This T cell receptor beta chain was recorded in a study of persistence of HIV-infected CD4 T cells. At the level of the study: Anti-CD3/anti-CD28 stimulation activated a higher proportion of cells than antigen stimulation, with lower memory fraction.

Trimming left V 4 bases short and J 5 bases short, with 15 bases between. CDR1 is SGHTA and CDR2 is FQGNSA in the germline V gene. The length of the CDR3 is 15 residues. As for this clone: Its antigen is undetermined.

Sequencing used immunoSEQ version 4 in survey mode. Template was genomic DNA at 8 to 10 ng/uL, with up to roughly 1 ug used per sample. Using immunoSEQ multiplex PCR, the repertoire was profiled, and TCRdb retains in-frame clones only, with some absent. The profile covers 35,000 to 45,000 clones, with 88% appearing a single time and approximately 0.5% taken by the ten largest. Cells were stimulated nonspecifically with anti-CD3/anti-CD28 magnetic beads. Sorting selected CD4+ T cells upregulating both CD40 ligand and CD69. These HIV-1-infected adults initiated suppressive ART in chronic infection. CD8-depleted PBMCs were stimulated roughly 18 hours with anti-CD28/CD49d costimulation, CD40-blocking antibody and enfuvirtide.

This sequence originates from an adult woman with HIV who was CMV-seropositive. This specimen was CD4+ T cells sorted from PBMCs after 18-hour stimulation, taken from a patient who received antiretroviral therapy. The J gene is TRBJ1-5, the V gene TRBV7-2, with D possibly TRBD1 on 6 matching bases. CDR3 amino acids: CASSSQTGSDQPQHF. The CDR3, as DNA: TGTGCCAGCAGCTCCCAGACAGGCAGTGATCAGCCCCAGCATTTT.